The 20 T cell receptor beta chains below come from one sample, sequenced in a study of shared T cell receptors in the human thymus. The assay was immunoSEQ multiplex PCR, and TCRdb's table has in-frame clones only and misses some. The sample has hundreds of thousands of clones, about 90% seen once. This sample was also put to use in a study of human thymus T cells.

Sequenced material: thymocytes. These TCRs come from a boy under two years old with a congenital heart defect.

This clone was detected once. The genes are TRBV19 and TRBJ1-5; a possible D gene is TRBD1 (6 bases). The CDR3 has 15 amino acids. The V gene's germline CDR1 is LNHDA and CDR2 SQIVND (reference sequence). V lost 4 bases and J 0 bases, leaving 10 bases between the germline ends. The CDR3 protein is CASSTTGHSNQPQHF. The CDR3 DNA sequence: TGTGCCAGTAGTACGACAGGCCATAGCAATCAGCCCCAGCATTTT. The entire variable domain, with the rest obtained from reference TRBV19 and TRBJ1-5, is as follows: DGGITQSPKYLFRKEGQNVTLSCEQNLNHDAMYWYRQDPGQGLRLIYYSQIVNDFQKGDIAEGYSVSREKKESFPLTVTSAQKNPTAFYLCASSTTGHSNQPQHFGDGTRLSIL.

The chain is built from TRBV11-2 and TRBJ1-5; weak D call: TRBD1 (5 bases). This CDR3 region has 15 residues. CDR1 SGHAT and CDR2 FQNNGV come from the germline V gene. V lost 3 bases and J 5 bases, leaving 14 bases between the germline ends. CDR3 sequence reads: CASSFDRTHDQPQHF. The DNA for the CDR3 is TGTGCCAGCAGCTTTGACAGAACTCACGATCAGCCCCAGCATTTT.

This sequence joins TRBV19 and TRBJ1-1; a weak D match, TRBD1 (5 bases). Germline CDR1 reads LNHDA; CDR2 reads SQIVND (reference sequence). This CDR3 comprises 14 residues. V was pared by 8 bases and J by 1 base, with 14 bases between. The CDR3 protein is CASRYVGGNTEAFF. The CDR3 nucleotides read TGTGCCAGTCGTTACGTGGGGGGGAACACTGAAGCTTTCTTT. Complete variable domain (other parts from reference TRBV19 and TRBJ1-1): DGGITQSPKYLFRKEGQNVTLSCEQNLNHDAMYWYRQDPGQGLRLIYYSQIVNDFQKGDIAEGYSVSREKKESFPLTVTSAQKNPTAFYLCASRYVGGNTEAFFGQGTRLTVV.

This rearrangement joins TRBV7-2 to TRBJ1-6; tentative D call: TRBD1 (6 bases). The CDR3 is made up of 17 amino acids. CDR1 and CDR2 from the germline V gene are SGHTA and FQGNSA. V gave up 0 bases and J gave up 11 bases, with 20 bases separating them. The CDR3 DNA is TGTGCCAGCAGCTTAGCGGCGGGGGGGGGCTCGGGCGCACCCCTCCACTTT. Encoded protein: CASSLAAGGGSGAPLHF.

J is TRBJ2-1 and V is TRBV9; D perhaps matches TRBD2 (7 bases). CDR3 length: 15 amino acids. Germline V lookup: CDR1 SGDLS, CDR2 YYNGEE. The ends were cut back, 3 bases at V and 9 bases at J, with 19 bases in the middle. This chain's CDR3 is CASSADLGRGGEQFF. The CDR3 DNA sequence: TGTGCCAGCAGCGCAGACCTTGGGAGGGGGGGTGAGCAGTTCTTC.

The chain is built from TRBV28 and TRBJ2-1, with 11 positions matching TRBD2. Losses at the gene ends were 0 bases for V and 3 bases for J; bases not matched to a gene: 1. From germline, CDR1 is MDHEN and CDR2 SYDVKM. This CDR3 spans 16 amino acids. CDR3: CASSLWGTSGYNEQFF. DNA of the CDR3: TGTGCCAGCAGTTTATGGGGGACTAGCGGCTACAATGAGCAGTTCTTC.

This clone was recorded only once. The rearrangement joins TRBV4-1 to TRBJ1-2; no clear D gene. The length of the CDR3 is 15 residues. Germline values: CDR1 MGHRA, CDR2 YSYEKL. The V gene lost 0 bases and the J gene lost 6 bases, with 14 bases spanning the gap. The CDR3 sequence is CASSQEPITENGYTF. Here the CDR3 DNA reads TGCGCCAGCAGCCAAGAGCCGATAACTGAGAATGGCTACACCTTC.

This sequence joins TRBV6-6 and TRBJ2-1; 14 bases agree with TRBD2. This CDR3 region has 14 residues. V was clipped by 9 bases and J by 10 bases; unmatched bases: 8. In germline, CDR1 is MNHNY, CDR2 SVGAGI (reference sequence). The CDR3: CASWGTSGSQEQFF. CDR3 nucleotides: TGTGCCAGTTGGGGGACTAGCGGGAGTCAAGAGCAGTTCTTC.

The genes are TRBV29-1 and TRBJ1-2, with a possible D match to TRBD1 (5 bases). CDR1 and CDR2 from the germline V gene are SQVTM and ANQGSEA. Between the trimmed V and J ends, which lost 2 bases and 0 bases, there was a span of 10 bases. CDR3 size: 14 residues. This chain's CDR3 is CSVELDSSNYGYTF. CDR3 sequence (DNA): TGCAGCGTTGAATTAGACAGCTCTAACTATGGCTACACCTTC.

The chain couples TRBV5-1 to TRBJ2-5; 7 bases align to TRBD2. Germline CDR1 and CDR2: SGHRS and YFSETQ. J was trimmed by 6 bases and V by 2 bases; bases with no gene match: 4. The CDR3 is made up of 13 amino acids. CDR3 bases: TGCGCCAGCAGCTTAGGACTAGGAAAGACCCAGTACTTC. Translating gives CASSLGLGKTQYF.

As to this clone: At one end, the junction sequence differs from germline, possibly due to a read error. CDR3 in DNA: TGTGCCAGCAGCTTCCCGCGCCTGGGACAGCCGACTCTTCGCTTC. Its translation: CASSFPRLGQPTLRF. This chain connects TRBV7-9 to TRBJ2-7, with TRBD1 matching over 7 bases. The length of the CDR3 is 15 residues. From germline, CDR1 is SEHNR and CDR2 FQNEAQ (reference sequence).

This rearrangement joins TRBV4-2 to TRBJ1-3; 8 nucleotides line up with TRBD1. In germline, CDR1 is LGHNA, CDR2 YNFKEQ. The CDR3 is 16 residues long. Trimming took 4 bases from V and 3 from J; bases not matched to a gene: 8. CDR3 loop: CASSLLDRVVGNTIYF. The DNA of the CDR3 is TGTGCCAGCAGCCTACTGGACAGGGTGGTTGGAAACACCATATATTTT.

This rearrangement joins TRBV27 to TRBJ2-7; 12 bases fit TRBD2. The CDR3 length is 15 residues. Trimming removed 5 bases from V and 2 bases from J; junction bases left unmatched: 4. Per germline, CDR1 MNHEY and CDR2 SMNVEV (reference sequence). The CDR3 DNA reads TGTGCCAGCAGTCAAACTAGCGGGGGGACCTACGAGCAGTACTTC. It is translated as CASSQTSGGTYEQYF.

Only a few counts were recorded for this clone. The gene calls are TRBV27 and TRBJ2-2; 12 nucleotides align to TRBD2. The CDR3 extends over 20 amino acids. Per the germline V gene, CDR1 is MNHEY and CDR2 is SMNVEV (reference sequence). The J segment lost 0 bases and the V segment lost 6 bases, leaving 14 bases of the junction unmatched. The CDR3 bases are TGTGCCAGCAGCCCAAGGGCGGCTAGCGGGAGGGATACGAACACCGGGGAGCTGTTTTTT. Residues: CASSPRAASGRDTNTGELFF.

The chain uses TRBV27 and TRBJ1-6; possible D gene TRBD1, 6 bases. Trimming removed 1 base at V and 7 bases at J, with 17 bases between. Germline assignment: CDR1 MNHEY and CDR2 SMNVEV (reference sequence). The CDR3 consists of 17 residues. CDR3 nucleotide sequence: TGTGCCAGCAGTTTATTGTTCAGGGGAAGGGGGAATTCACCCCTCCACTTT. Its protein is CASSLLFRGRGNSPLHF.

V gene TRBV7-2 combines with J gene TRBJ1-1; 9 bases are shared with TRBD1. Germline V gives CDR1 SGHTA, CDR2 FQGNSA. The CDR3 spans 15 residues. The trim removed 3 bases at V and 4 bases at J, leaving 6 bases unmatched. CDR3 amino acids: CASSFGQGRTTEAFF. The CDR3, as DNA: TGTGCCAGCAGCTTTGGACAGGGGAGGACCACTGAAGCTTTCTTT.

V and J are TRBV15 and TRBJ2-1, with D uncertain. V was shortened by 1 base and J by 4 bases, with 14 bases between the two germline ends. The CDR3 length is 16 residues. The germline V gene has CDR1 LNHNV and CDR2 YYDKDF (reference sequence). DNA for the CDR3: TGTGCCACCAGCAGAGTCGACAATCCCCGATACAATGAGCAGTTCTTC. Its protein product is CATSRVDNPRYNEQFF.

The chain employs TRBV30 and TRBJ2-7; 9 positions match TRBD1. Trimming at V came to 5 bases and at J to 3 bases, leaving 5 bases not matched to a gene. Germline V CDR1 and CDR2: GTSNPN, SVGIG (reference sequence). CDR3 length: 13 residues. The CDR3: CAWGDRVIYEQYF. For the CDR3, the DNA is TGTGCCTGGGGGGACAGGGTAATCTACGAGCAGTACTTC.

The gene calls are TRBV29-1 and TRBJ2-1; 9 bases agree with TRBD2. V gave up 5 bases and J gave up 8 bases; unmatched junction bases: 13. Germline CDR1 is SQVTM and CDR2 is ANQGSEA. CDR3 length equals 15 residues. This CDR3 reads CSVPVKGGGDDEQFF. Here the CDR3 DNA reads TGCAGCGTTCCGGTAAAAGGCGGGGGGGACGATGAGCAGTTCTTC.

The chain joins TRBV4-1 to TRBJ1-1; 9 positions match TRBD1. The J segment lost 5 bases and the V segment lost 3 bases, leaving 13 bases of the junction unmatched. This CDR3 has 17 amino acids. The germline gives CDR1 MGHRA, CDR2 YSYEKL. The DNA for the CDR3 is TGCGCCAGCAGCCATTTTGAACTGACAGGGGGGAGGACTGAAGCTTTCTTT. Translation gives CASSHFELTGGRTEAFF.